The clone carrying this T cell receptor (beta chain) came up a few times. Its antigen is unidentified. The sample is drawn from a study of T cells after yellow fever vaccination. About the research overall: With SMART-Seq v4 Ultra Low Input, the fractions containing low cell numbers were prepared.

Findings and caveats of the study: Reappearance after the booster was seen for most primary-vaccination clones, at roughly 96% CD4 and roughly 90% CD8. Abundant clonotypes from the bulk population could get into FACS-sorted repertoires as contaminants. A secondary response was less intense yet reached its peak sooner, at day 5 versus 15.

A single record per CDR3 protein comes from TCRdb applying MiXCR to the 5' RACE reads. The sample carries about 330,000 distinct CDR3 sequences, around 6.8% recorded once. This CDR3 contains 18 residues. The V gene end was trimmed by 5 bases and the J gene end by 0 bases; junction bases not matched to a gene: 15. Specimen: PBMCs, collected more than 35 days after the first yellow fever vaccination. The receptor was isolated from a man aged 18 to 30 who received the YFV17D yellow fever vaccine. The rearrangement uses TRBV12-3 or TRBV12-4 and TRBJ1-1; 7 nucleotides align to TRBD1. The CDR3 region is CASSDPDRVDTMNTEAFF. CDR3 DNA sequence: TGTGCCAGCAGTGACCCTGACAGGGTTGATACGATGAACACTGAAGCTTTCTTT.